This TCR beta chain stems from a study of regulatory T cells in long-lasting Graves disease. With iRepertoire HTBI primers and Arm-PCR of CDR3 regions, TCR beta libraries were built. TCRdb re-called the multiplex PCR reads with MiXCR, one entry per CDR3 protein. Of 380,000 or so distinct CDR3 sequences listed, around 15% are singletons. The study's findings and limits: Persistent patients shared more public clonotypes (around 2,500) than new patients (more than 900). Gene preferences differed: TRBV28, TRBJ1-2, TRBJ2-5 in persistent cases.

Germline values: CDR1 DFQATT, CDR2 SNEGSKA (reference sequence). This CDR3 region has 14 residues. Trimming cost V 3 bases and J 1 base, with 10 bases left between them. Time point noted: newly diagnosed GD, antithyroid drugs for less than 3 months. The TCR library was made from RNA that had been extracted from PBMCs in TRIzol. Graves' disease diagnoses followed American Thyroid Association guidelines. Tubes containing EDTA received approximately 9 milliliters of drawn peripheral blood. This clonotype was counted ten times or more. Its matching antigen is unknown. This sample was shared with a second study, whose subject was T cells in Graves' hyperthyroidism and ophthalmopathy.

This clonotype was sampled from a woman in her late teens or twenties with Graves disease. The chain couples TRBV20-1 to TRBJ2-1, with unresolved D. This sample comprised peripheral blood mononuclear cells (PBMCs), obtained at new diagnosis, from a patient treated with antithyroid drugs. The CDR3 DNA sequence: TGCAGTGCTAGCATCGGGTCTTCCTACAATGAGCAGTTCTTC. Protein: CSASIGSSYNEQFF.